The clone carrying this T cell receptor beta chain was observed a few times. Its antigen is not known. PCR was performed a second time for about 7 to 12 cycles using a sample-barcoded 5' primer and a J-beta primer mix. TCRdb re-analysed the 5' RACE reads in MiXCR, keeping a single row per CDR3 protein. The data contain 600,000 to 800,000 distinct CDR3 sequences, 20% to 25% of them seen just once; the ten biggest clones take up about 3.6%. The sample belongs to a study of blood T cells in healthy people across ages. Findings and limits, study-wide: The study found TCR beta diversity correlated strongly with naive T cell percentage.

V lost 6 bases and J lost 0; bases outside the gene matches: 13. The CDR3 length is 17 residues. Germline V gene lookup returns CDR1 MNHEY and CDR2 SMNVEV (reference sequence). The sample was blood. This sequence joins TRBV27 and TRBJ1-2, with 7 bases aligning to TRBD1. The receptor was isolated from a man aged 65 to 85 in good health. CDR3 amino acids: CASRGSDREGANYGYTF. The CDR3, as DNA: TGTGCCAGCAGGGGCTCTGACAGGGAGGGGGCTAACTATGGCTACACCTTC.